A selection of T cell receptor beta chains follows, all from one sample in a study of T-cell memory formation after mild COVID-19. TCRdb used MiXCR to reprocess the 5' RACE reads, holding one entry per CDR3 protein. The data hold approximately 270,000 distinct CDR3 sequences, with under 20% observed a single time. Sequences were obtained from PBMCs or a T cell subset sorted from them (not recorded which). The receptor set was obtained from a man between 18 and 35 years old who had mild COVID-19 (a few samples of this study predate the infection). Cell type and time point are not known. Both conserved end residues are part of each CDR3. The order of the fields is clone size, V gene, J gene, D gene, CDR3 DNA, CDR3 protein. The D gene is left open where the match is weak. Size is omitted from some rows. Given values are once, few, many or a class for expanded clones.

few,TRBV4-2,TRBJ2-5,-,TGTGCCAGCAGCCAGGGGGACGTTTTAGAGACCCAGTACTTC,CASSQGDVLETQYF
few,TRBV7-2,TRBJ2-1,-,TGTGCCAGCAGCCCACTTAACTACAATGAGCAGTTCTTC,CASSPLNYNEQFF
-,TRBV7-8,TRBJ2-5,TRBD2,TGTGCCACCACGGTCGGGGGGGGATTTGAGACCCAGTACTTC,CATTVGGGFETQYF
many,TRBV14,TRBJ2-3,-,TGTGCCAGCAGCCAAGATCGGAGCCACATGAGAACAGATACGCAGTATTTT,CASSQDRSHMRTDTQYF
few,TRBV20-1,TRBJ2-4,-,TGCAGTGCTACGGGACTAGCCAAAAACATTCAGTACTTC,CSATGLAKNIQYF
-,TRBV29-1,TRBJ2-1,TRBD1,TGCAGCGTTTCCTATCAGGGGGACGAGCAGTTCTTC,CSVSYQGDEQFF
-,TRBV20-1,TRBJ1-6,TRBD1,TGCAGTGCGACGGGACAGGGGGTATTCTCCTATAATTCACCCCTCCACTTT,CSATGQGVFSYNSPLHF
-,TRBV18,TRBJ1-5,TRBD1,TGTGCCAGCTCAGCGACAGGGTATAGCAATCAGCCCCAGCATTTT,CASSATGYSNQPQHF
few,TRBV28,TRBJ2-3,-,TGTGCCAGCAGTTCGCCCGGCAAGCGCGAGGATACAGATACGCAGTATTTT,CASSSPGKREDTDTQYF
few,TRBV3-1,TRBJ1-1,-,TGTGCCAGCAGCCATAGGGATGGTAGACCCGAAGCTTTCTTT,CASSHRDGRPEAFF
-,TRBV25-1,TRBJ2-5,-,TGTGCCAGCAGCGCGATCGCGACCGAAGAGACCCAGTACTTC,CASSAIATEETQYF
few,TRBV12-3/TRBV12-4,TRBJ2-6,TRBD1,TGTGCCAGCCATCCGGGACAGCACATCTCTGGGGCCAACGTCCTGACTTTC,CASHPGQHISGANVLTF
-,TRBV12-3/TRBV12-4,TRBJ1-4,-,TGTGCCAGCAGTTTAAGGTCGTTGGGGGAAGGACTGTTTTTT,CASSLRSLGEGLFF
-,TRBV20-1,TRBJ2-7,-,TGCAGTGCTAGAGGGACTTCTGGGCGGGAGCAGTACTTC,CSARGTSGREQYF
few,TRBV28,TRBJ1-6,TRBD1,TGTGCCAGCAATAGCGGACAGGACAGGGGAAATTCACCCCTCCACTTT,CASNSGQDRGNSPLHF
few,TRBV20-1,TRBJ1-5,TRBD1,TGCAGTGCTAGTTATGGGACAGGGACCTTGGGCAATCAGCCCCAGCATTTT,CSASYGTGTLGNQPQHF
-,TRBV13,TRBJ2-7,-,TGTGCCAGCAGCCCCCCGGAAGGACGGGGATCGCTGTACGAGCAGTACTTC,CASSPPEGRGSLYEQYF
-,TRBV7-2,TRBJ2-4,-,TGTGCCAGCAGCTTAGTTCAGGGGGGAAACATTCAGTACTTC,CASSLVQGGNIQYF
many,TRBV9,TRBJ2-7,-,TGTGCCAGCAGCGTCACAGGTACCGAGCAGTACTTC,CASSVTGTEQYF
-,TRBV27,TRBJ2-3,-,TGTGCCAGCAGTCTCTTACTAGCAACAGATACGCAGTATTTT,CASSLLLATDTQYF
few,TRBV7-3,TRBJ1-2,TRBD1,TGTGCCAGCAGCTTCGGGGGGACAGGGGATGGCTACACCTTC,CASSFGGTGDGYTF
many,TRBV29-1,TRBJ1-1,-,TGCAGCGTTGTCCCCACTGAAGCTTTCTTT,CSVVPTEAFF
-,TRBV7-2,TRBJ2-7,-,TGTGCCAGCAGCATACAGGGACTGTACGGGTACGAGCAGTACTTC,CASSIQGLYGYEQYF
many,TRBV9,TRBJ1-6,TRBD1,TGTGCCAGCAGCCCACAGGGGGATACACGTTATAATTCACCCCTCCACTTT,CASSPQGDTRYNSPLHF
-,TRBV19,TRBJ2-3,TRBD1,TGTGCAGGGACAGGCCGTTACGATACGCAGTATTTT,CAGTGRYDTQYF
-,TRBV21-1,TRBJ2-6,-,TGTGCCAGCAGCGGTAACTCTGGGGCCAACGTCCTGACTTTC,CASSGNSGANVLTF
-,TRBV6-5,TRBJ2-1,TRBD2,TGTGCCAGCAGTTATCCCGGACTAGCGGGCTCCTACAATGAGCAGTTCTTC,CASSYPGLAGSYNEQFF